The T cell receptor beta chain under discussion was sequenced for a study of T cells in Graves' hyperthyroidism and ophthalmopathy. The TCR beta CDR3 regions underwent amplification using RNA transcripts as the source. In the first-round RT-PCR of the TCR CDR3, the HTBI primer set was used. TCRdb recomputed calls from the multiplex PCR reads with MiXCR, one row per CDR3 protein. The sample lists about 840,000 distinct CDR3 sequences; around 38% were seen once. The CDR3 is 12 amino acids. V was pared by 2 bases and J by 5 bases, with 6 bases between. CDR1 and CDR2 (germline): WNHNN, SYGVQD (reference sequence). Over 18 months, lack of ophthalmopathy progression marked Graves' hyperthyroidism as stable.

This chain joins TRBV10-1 and TRBJ2-5; D remains ambiguous. The clonotype originates from a young man with Graves' hyperthyroidism. The material sequenced was blood. The CDR3 sequence: CASSEVQETQYF. CDR3 sequence (DNA): TGCGCCAGCAGTGAGGTTCAGGAGACCCAGTACTTC.